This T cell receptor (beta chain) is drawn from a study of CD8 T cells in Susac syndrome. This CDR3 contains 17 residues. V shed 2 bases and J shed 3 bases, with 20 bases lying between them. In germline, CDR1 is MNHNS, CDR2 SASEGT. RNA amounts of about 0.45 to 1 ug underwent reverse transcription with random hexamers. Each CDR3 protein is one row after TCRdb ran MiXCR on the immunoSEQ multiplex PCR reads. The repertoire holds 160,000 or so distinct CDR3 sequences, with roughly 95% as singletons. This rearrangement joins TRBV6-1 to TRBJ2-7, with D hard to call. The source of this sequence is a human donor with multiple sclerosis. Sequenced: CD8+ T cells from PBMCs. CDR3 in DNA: TGTGCCAGCAGTGAACCCGACAATCTAATACGACTCTACGAGCAGTACGTC. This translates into CASSEPDNLIRLYEQYV.